This T cell receptor beta chain was identified during a study of blood T cell repertoires in COVID-19. Study information: The study drew acute and convalescent COVID-19 samples from the United States, Italy and Spain. PBMCs, B-cell-depleted T cells, or T cells provided the cDNA or gDNA that made up the material.

The V end was cut by 3 bases, the J end by 1 base, with 21 bases between. CDR3 length equals 18 residues. Germline CDR1 is LGHNA and CDR2 is YNFKEQ. Original processing methods: Reference gene primer amplification gave estimated nucleated cell counts. Data came from immunoSEQ multiplex PCR; TCRdb stores just in-frame clones and leaves some out. That table gives V, J and clone size, and the DNA gave D and trimming. The sample lists 140,000 to 150,000 clones; 88% were seen once. This clonotype was sampled from a woman in her 50s with acute or convalescent COVID-19. Specimen: peripheral blood. V gene TRBV4-2 combines with J gene TRBJ2-5, with a tentative D call TRBD1 (6 bases). CDR3: CASSQHPQQGYGQETQYF. The CDR3 DNA reads TGTGCCAGCAGCCAGCACCCCCAACAGGGATATGGCCAAGAGACCCAGTACTTC.